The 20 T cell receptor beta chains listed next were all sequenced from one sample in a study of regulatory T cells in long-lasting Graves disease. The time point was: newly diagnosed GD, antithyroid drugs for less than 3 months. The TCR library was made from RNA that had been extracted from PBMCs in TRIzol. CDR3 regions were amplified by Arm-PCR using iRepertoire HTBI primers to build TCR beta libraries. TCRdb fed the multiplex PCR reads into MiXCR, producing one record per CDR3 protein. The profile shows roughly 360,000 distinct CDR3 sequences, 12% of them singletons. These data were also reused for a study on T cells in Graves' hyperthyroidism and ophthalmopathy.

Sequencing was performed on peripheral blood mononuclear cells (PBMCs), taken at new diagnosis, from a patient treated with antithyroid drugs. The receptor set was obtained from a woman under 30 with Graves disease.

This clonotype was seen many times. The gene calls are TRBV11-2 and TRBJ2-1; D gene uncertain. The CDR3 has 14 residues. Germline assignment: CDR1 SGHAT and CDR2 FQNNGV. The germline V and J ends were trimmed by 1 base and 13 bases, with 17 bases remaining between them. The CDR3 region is CASSLGSGNEFQFF. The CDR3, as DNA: TGTGCCAGCAGCTTAGGGTCTGGTAATGAGTTCCAGTTCTTC.

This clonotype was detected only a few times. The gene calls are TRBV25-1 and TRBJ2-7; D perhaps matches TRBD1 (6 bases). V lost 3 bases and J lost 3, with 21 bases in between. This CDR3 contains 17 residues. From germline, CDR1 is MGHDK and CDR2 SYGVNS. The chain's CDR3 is CASSDPARRGSNYEQYF. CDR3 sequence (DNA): TGTGCCAGCAGTGACCCGGCCCGAAGGGGGTCCAACTACGAGCAGTACTTC.

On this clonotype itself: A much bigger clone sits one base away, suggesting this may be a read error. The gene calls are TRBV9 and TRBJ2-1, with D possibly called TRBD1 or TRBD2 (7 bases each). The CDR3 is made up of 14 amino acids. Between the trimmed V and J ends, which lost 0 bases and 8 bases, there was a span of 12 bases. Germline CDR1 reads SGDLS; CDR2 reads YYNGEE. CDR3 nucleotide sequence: TGTGCCAGCAGCGTAGTGTCAGGGGGGGATGAGCAGTTCTTC. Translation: CASSVVSGGDEQFF.

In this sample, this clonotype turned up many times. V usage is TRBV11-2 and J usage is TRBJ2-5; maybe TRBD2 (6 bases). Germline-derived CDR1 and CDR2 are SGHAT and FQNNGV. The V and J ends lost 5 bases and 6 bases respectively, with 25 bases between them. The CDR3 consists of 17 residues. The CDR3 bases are TGTGCCAGCAGCGATGCGGGGCCGGGACCGATTTTTAAGACCCAGTACTTC. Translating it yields CASSDAGPGPIFKTQYF.

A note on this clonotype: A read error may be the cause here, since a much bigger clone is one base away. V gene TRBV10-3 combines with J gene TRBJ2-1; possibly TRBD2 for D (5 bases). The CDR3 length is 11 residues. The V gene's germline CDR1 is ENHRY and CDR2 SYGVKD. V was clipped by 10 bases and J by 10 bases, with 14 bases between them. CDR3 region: CAKDSAYEQFF. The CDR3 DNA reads TGTGCCAAGGACTCAGCCTACGAGCAGTTCTTC.

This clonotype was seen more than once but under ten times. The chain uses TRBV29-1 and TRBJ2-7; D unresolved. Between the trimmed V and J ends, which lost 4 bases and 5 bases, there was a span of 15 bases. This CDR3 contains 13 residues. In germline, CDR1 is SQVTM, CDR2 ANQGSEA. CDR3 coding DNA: TGCAGCGTTGTACAAGGGCCGTTTGACGAGCAGTACTTC. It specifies CSVVQGPFDEQYF.

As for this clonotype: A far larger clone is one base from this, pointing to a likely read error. The CDR3 reads CASISAAYEQYF. As DNA, the CDR3 is TGTGCCAGCATCAGCGCAGCCTACGAGCAGTACTTC. V and J are TRBV6-2 or TRBV6-3 and TRBJ2-7; no clear D gene. Germline V gene lookup returns CDR1 MNHEY and CDR2 SVGEGT. This CDR3 has 12 residues. The germline V and J ends were trimmed by 7 bases and 2 bases, with 9 bases remaining between them.

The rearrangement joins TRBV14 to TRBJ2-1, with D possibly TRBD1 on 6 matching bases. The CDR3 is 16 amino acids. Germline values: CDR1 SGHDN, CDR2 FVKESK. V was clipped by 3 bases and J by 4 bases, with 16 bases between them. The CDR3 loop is CASSHPGTWKYNEQFF. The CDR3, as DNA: TGTGCCAGCAGCCATCCCGGGACATGGAAATACAATGAGCAGTTCTTC.

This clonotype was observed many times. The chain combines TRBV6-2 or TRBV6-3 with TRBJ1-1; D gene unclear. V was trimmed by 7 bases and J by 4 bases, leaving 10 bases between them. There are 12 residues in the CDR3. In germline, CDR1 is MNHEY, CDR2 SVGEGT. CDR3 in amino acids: CASTFLGTEAFF. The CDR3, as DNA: TGTGCCAGCACGTTTCTGGGCACTGAAGCTTTCTTT.

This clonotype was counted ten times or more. CDR3: CASKTQGASTEAFF. CDR3 sequence (DNA): TGTGCCAGCAAGACACAGGGGGCCAGCACTGAAGCTTTCTTT. The chain couples TRBV3-1 to TRBJ1-1; 9 nucleotides line up with TRBD1. The V gene's germline CDR1 is LGHDT and CDR2 YNNKEL (reference sequence). This CDR3 has 14 amino acids. Trimming at V came to 7 bases and at J to 4 bases, leaving 7 bases not matched to a gene.

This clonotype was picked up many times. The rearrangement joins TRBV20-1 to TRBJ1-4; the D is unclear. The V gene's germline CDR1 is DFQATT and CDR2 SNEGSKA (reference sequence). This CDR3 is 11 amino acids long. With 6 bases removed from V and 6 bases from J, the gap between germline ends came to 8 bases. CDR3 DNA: TGCAGTGCGTACCGGGATGAAAAACTGTTTTTT. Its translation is CSAYRDEKLFF.

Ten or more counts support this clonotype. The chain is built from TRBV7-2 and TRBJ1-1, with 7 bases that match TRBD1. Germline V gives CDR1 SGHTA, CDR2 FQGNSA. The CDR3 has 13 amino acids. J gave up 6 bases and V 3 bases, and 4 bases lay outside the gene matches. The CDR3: CASSFPGGAEAFF. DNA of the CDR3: TGTGCCAGCAGCTTTCCAGGGGGGGCTGAAGCTTTCTTT.

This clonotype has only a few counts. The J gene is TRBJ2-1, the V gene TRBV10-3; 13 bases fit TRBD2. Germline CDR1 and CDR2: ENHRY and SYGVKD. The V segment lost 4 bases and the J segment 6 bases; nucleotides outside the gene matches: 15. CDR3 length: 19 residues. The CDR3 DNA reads TGTGCCATCAGTGTAAAATGGACTAGCGGGAGATCGAGGGTCAATGAGCAGTTCTTC. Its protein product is CAISVKWTSGRSRVNEQFF.

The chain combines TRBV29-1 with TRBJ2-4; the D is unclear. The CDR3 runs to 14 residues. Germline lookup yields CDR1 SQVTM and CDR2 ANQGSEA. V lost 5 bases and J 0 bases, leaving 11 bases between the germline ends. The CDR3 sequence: CSVFRHRAKNIQYF. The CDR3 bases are TGCAGCGTTTTTAGACACCGAGCCAAAAACATTCAGTACTTC.

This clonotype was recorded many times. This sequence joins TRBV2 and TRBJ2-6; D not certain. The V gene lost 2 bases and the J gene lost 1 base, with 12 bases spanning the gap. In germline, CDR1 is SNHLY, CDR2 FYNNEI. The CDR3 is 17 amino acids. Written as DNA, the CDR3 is TGTGCCAGCAGTGAAAGCCTAGGCCCTTCTGGGGCCAACGTCCTGACTTTC. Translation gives CASSESLGPSGANVLTF.

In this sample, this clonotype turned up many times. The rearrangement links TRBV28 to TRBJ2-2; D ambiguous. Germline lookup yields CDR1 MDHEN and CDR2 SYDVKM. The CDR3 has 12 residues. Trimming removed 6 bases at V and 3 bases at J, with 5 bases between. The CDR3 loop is CASSLDTGELFF. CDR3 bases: TGTGCCAGCAGCTTAGACACCGGGGAGCTGTTTTTT.

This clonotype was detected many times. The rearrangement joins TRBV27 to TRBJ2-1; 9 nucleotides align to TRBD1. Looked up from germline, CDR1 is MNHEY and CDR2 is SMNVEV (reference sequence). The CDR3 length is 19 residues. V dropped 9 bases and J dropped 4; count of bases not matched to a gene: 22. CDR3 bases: TGTGCCAGTTCCCCGGGACAGGGAACTTTTTACCCGAGGTACAATGAGCAGTTCTTC. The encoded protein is CASSPGQGTFYPRYNEQFF.

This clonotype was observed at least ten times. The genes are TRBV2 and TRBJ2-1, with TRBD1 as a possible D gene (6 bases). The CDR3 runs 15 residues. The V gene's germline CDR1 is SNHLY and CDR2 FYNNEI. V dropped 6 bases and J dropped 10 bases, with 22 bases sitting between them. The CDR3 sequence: CASSVLTSNRAEQFF. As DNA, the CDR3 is TGTGCCAGCAGCGTCCTGACCTCCAACAGGGCCGAGCAGTTCTTC.

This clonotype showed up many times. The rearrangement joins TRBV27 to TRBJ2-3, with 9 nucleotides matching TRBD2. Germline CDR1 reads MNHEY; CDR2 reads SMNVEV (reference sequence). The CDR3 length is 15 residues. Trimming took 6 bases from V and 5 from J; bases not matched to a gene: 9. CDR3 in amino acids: CASRVLAGLGDTQYF. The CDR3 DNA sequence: TGTGCCAGCAGGGTCCTAGCGGGGCTCGGAGATACGCAGTATTTT.

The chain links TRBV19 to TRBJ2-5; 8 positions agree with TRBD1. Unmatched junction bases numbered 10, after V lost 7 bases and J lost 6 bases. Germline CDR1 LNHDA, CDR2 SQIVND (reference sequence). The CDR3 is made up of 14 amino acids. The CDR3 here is CASTSPDRAQTQYF. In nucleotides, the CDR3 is TGTGCCAGTACCTCCCCGGACAGGGCACAGACCCAGTACTTC.